The clone carrying this T cell receptor beta chain was observed a single time. In the study's own analysis: Using reference gene primer amplification, nucleated cell counts were estimated. Clones were read by immunoSEQ multiplex PCR, and TCRdb kept only the in-frame ones, dropping some. V and J calls and clone size are copied from that table; D and trimming were computed from the DNA. The sample includes about 120,000 clones, about 80% seen only once; the top ten take roughly 16%. This record comes from a study of blood T cell repertoires in COVID-19. On the study more broadly: Acute and convalescent COVID-19 samples came from the United States, Italy and Spain. Sources were T cells, B-cell-depleted T cells, or PBMCs; the material itself was cDNA or gDNA.

The CDR3 has 15 residues. V was clipped by 4 bases and J by 0 bases, with 11 bases between them. Germline V gene sequence: CDR1 LGHNA, CDR2 YNFKEQ. This sequence joins TRBV4-2 and TRBJ2-3; D is possibly TRBD1 (6 bases). Sequences were obtained from peripheral blood. The receptor comes from a woman of 80 years or more with active or convalescent COVID-19. The CDR3 DNA follows: TGTGCCAGCAGCCTCAGGGGTTATAGCACAGATACGCAGTATTTT. Encoded protein: CASSLRGYSTDTQYF.